Below are 17 T cell receptor beta chains sequenced from a single sample in a study of CD8 T cells in ankylosing spondylitis. Study-level results: Seemingly distinctive of ankylosing spondylitis blood was a TCR beta motif formed by eight highly homologous variants.

TCRdb redid the calling of the 5' RACE reads with MiXCR, one entry per CDR3 protein. The data hold more than 650,000 distinct CDR3 sequences, with over 9.5% observed a single time. The antigens for these receptors are not known. The sequenced sample consisted of blood, either unsorted or a sorted T cell fraction (not recorded which). The receptors come from a male donor with ankylosing spondylitis.

This clonotype was observed a handful of times. The chain recombines TRBV4-3 with TRBJ1-2; weak D call: TRBD1 (5 bases). Trimming stripped 0 bases from V and 8 bases from J, with 13 bases between. Germline V gene lookup returns CDR1 LGHNA and CDR2 YSLEER. The CDR3 is 14 amino acids. The CDR3 sequence is CASSQESGERGYTF. DNA of the CDR3: TGCGCCAGCAGCCAAGAATCGGGGGAAAGAGGCTACACCTTC.

This chain connects TRBV6-5 to TRBJ1-3, with a tentative D call TRBD1 (6 bases). The V end was cut by 4 bases, the J end by 2 bases, with 12 bases between. The CDR3 length is 15 residues. Germline CDR1 reads MNHEY; CDR2 reads SVGAGI. The CDR3 DNA is TGTGCCAGCAGTTTACAGGGTTGGACTGGAAACACCATATATTTT. The encoded protein is CASSLQGWTGNTIYF.

This clonotype was detected only a few times. This sequence joins TRBV18 and TRBJ2-7; TRBD2 might be the D (6 bases). With 3 bases removed from V and 4 bases from J, the gap between germline ends came to 10 bases. The CDR3 length is 13 residues. The germline V gene has CDR1 KGHSH and CDR2 LQKENI. The CDR3 coding sequence is TGTGCCAGCTCACCCGGGGCGGGGTACGAGCAGTACTTC. Protein sequence: CASSPGAGYEQYF.

This clonotype appeared many times. This chain joins TRBV10-3 and TRBJ2-7, with 11 positions matching TRBD2. Germline CDR1 ENHRY, CDR2 SYGVKD. The CDR3 is made up of 18 amino acids. Unmatched junction bases numbered 9, after V lost 1 base and J lost 1 base. The CDR3 nucleotides are TGTGCCATCAGTGAGTTCGGGCTGGGACTAGCGGATTCCTACGAGCAGTACTTC. It codes for CAISEFGLGLADSYEQYF.

This clonotype was recorded at least ten times. The chain couples TRBV6-1 to TRBJ2-2; 8 nucleotides match TRBD2. J was trimmed by 7 bases and V by 6 bases; bases with no gene match: 10. Germline loops: CDR1 MNHNS, CDR2 SASEGT. The CDR3 length is 15 residues. The CDR3 region is CASSLGLASGGELFF. The DNA for the CDR3 is TGTGCCAGCAGCCTTGGACTAGCTTCTGGCGGGGAGCTGTTTTTT.

This clonotype turned up a few times. The genes are TRBV7-2 and TRBJ2-7; the match to TRBD1 covers 8 bases. V trimming: 3 bases; J trimming: 2 bases; junction bases outside the gene matches: 9. CDR1 is SGHTA and CDR2 is FQGNSA in the germline V gene. This CDR3 comprises 16 residues. The CDR3 here is CASSLGQVWGPYEQYF. The CDR3 nucleotides read TGTGCCAGCAGCTTGGGACAGGTTTGGGGTCCCTACGAGCAGTACTTC.

This clonotype was observed at least ten times. The chain uses TRBV12-3 or TRBV12-4 and TRBJ2-7; possibly TRBD1 or TRBD2 for D (5 bases each). This CDR3 is 12 amino acids long. Trimming removed 4 bases at V and 4 bases at J, with 8 bases between. CDR3: CASSSGRYEQYF. Written as DNA, the CDR3 is TGTGCCAGCAGTTCGGGACGGTACGAGCAGTACTTC.

A few counts support this clonotype. V usage is TRBV18 and J usage is TRBJ1-2; D is undetermined. The length of the CDR3 is 14 residues. Trimming left V 1 base short and J 5 bases short, with 11 bases between. The germline V gene has CDR1 KGHSH and CDR2 LQKENI. CDR3 in amino acids: CASSPRTQSYGYTF. CDR3 bases: TGTGCCAGCTCACCACGGACCCAGAGTTATGGCTACACCTTC.

The chain combines TRBV15 with TRBJ2-3, with 8 positions matching TRBD1. This CDR3 is 15 amino acids long. V lost 0 bases, J lost 8 bases, and 7 bases stayed unmatched. Looked up from germline, CDR1 is LNHNV and CDR2 is YYDKDF (reference sequence). Written as DNA, the CDR3 is TGTGCCACCAGCAGAGATCCCAGGGGGCGAGGTACGCAGTATTTT. As protein: CATSRDPRGRGTQYF.

This clonotype was recorded a few times. DNA for the CDR3: TGCGCCAGCAGCCAACAACAGGGGACGTCGGACGAGCAGTACTTC. As protein: CASSQQQGTSDEQYF. The chain links TRBV4-3 to TRBJ2-7, with TRBD1 matching over 7 bases. J was trimmed by 5 bases and V by 2 bases; bases with no gene match: 9. CDR3 size: 15 residues. The germline CDR1 and CDR2 sequences are LGHNA and YSLEER.

This clonotype was counted only a few times. This chain links TRBV7-2 with TRBJ2-7; 8 nucleotides match TRBD1. Germline V gives CDR1 SGHTA, CDR2 FQGNSA. There are 13 residues in the CDR3. J gave up 6 bases and V 6 bases, and 7 bases lay outside the gene matches. The CDR3 is CASSWTGIREQYF. The CDR3 DNA sequence: TGTGCCAGCAGTTGGACAGGGATACGCGAGCAGTACTTC. The entire variable domain, with the rest obtained from reference TRBV7-2 and TRBJ2-7, is as follows: GAGVSQSPSNKVTEKGKDVELRCDPISGHTALYWYRQSLGQGLEFLIYFQGNSAPDKSGLPSDRFSAERTGGSVSTLTIQRTQQEDSAVYLCASSWTGIREQYFGPGTRLTVT.

The chain combines TRBV20-1 with TRBJ1-4; 7 bases align to TRBD1. CDR1 is DFQATT and CDR2 is SNEGSKA in the germline V gene (reference sequence). Trimming removed 5 bases from V and 5 bases from J; junction bases left unmatched: 5. The CDR3 covers 13 residues. This CDR3 is CSAPDRVNEKLFF. In nucleotides, the CDR3 is TGCAGTGCTCCTGACAGGGTGAATGAAAAACTGTTTTTT.

This clonotype was detected many times. The gene calls are TRBV28 and TRBJ1-3, with D tentatively TRBD1 (6 bases). The V and J ends lost 4 bases and 4 bases respectively, with 23 bases between them. The CDR3 spans 18 residues. Germline CDR1 is MDHEN and CDR2 is SYDVKM. The CDR3 DNA reads as TGTGCCAGCAGTTCTCCAGGGGCGGCTGAATCGTCGGGAAACACCATATATTTT. Translated, it gives CASSSPGAAESSGNTIYF.

The CDR3 loop is CASSLRTSGRLRYNEQFF. The CDR3 DNA reads as TGTGCCAGCAGCTTGCGGACTAGCGGGAGGTTAAGGTACAATGAGCAGTTCTTC. This rearrangement joins TRBV7-8 to TRBJ2-1, with 14 bases aligning to TRBD2. The CDR3 runs to 18 residues. Germline V gives CDR1 SGHVS, CDR2 FQNEAQ. V lost 3 bases to trimming and J lost 4 bases; unmatched junction nucleotides: 8.

The chain is built from TRBV30 and TRBJ2-7, with a tentative D call TRBD2 (6 bases). CDR3 length: 14 residues. Germline assignment: CDR1 GTSNPN and CDR2 SVGIG (reference sequence). V dropped 7 bases and J dropped 0 bases, with 16 bases sitting between them. CDR3 loop: CASIGGWSSYEQYF. The CDR3 DNA follows: TGTGCCTCCATCGGGGGATGGAGCTCCTACGAGCAGTACTTC.

The CDR3 loop reads CASSEGLSGREEQFF. The CDR3 bases are TGTGCCAGCAGTGAAGGACTTAGCGGGAGAGAGGAGCAGTTCTTC. J is TRBJ2-1 and V is TRBV6-1; 9 nucleotides agree with TRBD2. This CDR3 spans 15 amino acids. Germline lookup yields CDR1 MNHNS and CDR2 SASEGT. V trimming: 1 base; J trimming: 10 bases; junction bases outside the gene matches: 8.

The chain uses TRBV6-1 and TRBJ1-5; no firm D call. Germline CDR1 is MNHNS and CDR2 is SASEGT. The CDR3 has 13 residues. The V gene lost 5 bases and the J gene lost 5 bases, with 10 bases spanning the gap. CDR3 DNA: TGTGCCAGCAGTATAGAAAGGGATCAGCCCCAGCATTTT. Its translation: CASSIERDQPQHF.